This TCR beta chain was documented in a study of cytomegalovirus exposure and HLA in healthy donors. At the level of the study: Among a few hundred genotyped donors, around 80% fell in the Caucasian-associated ancestry cluster. Points from the study as a whole: It was confirmed in vitro that a few of the CMV-associated chains were specific for CMV antigens. Among donors in an Asian-associated ancestry cluster, a later analysis reportedly found fewer N-insertions than the roughly 650-donor mean. By HLA locus, TCR association rates varied in a later analysis, with DRB1 showing the most and HLA-C the fewest.

This clone showed up just once. Its antigen is unidentified. The study ran its PCR with 60 Vbeta and 13 Jbeta primers. The data were produced by immunoSEQ multiplex PCR, yet TCRdb's version contains in-frame clones alone and is incomplete. The sample contains around 200,000 clones, around 79% of which appear only once. In germline, CDR1 is MNHEY, CDR2 SMNVEV (reference sequence). The CDR3 has 15 residues. Germline trimming cut 7 bases from V and 2 bases from J; bases unmatched to any gene: 8. This chain uses TRBV27 with TRBJ2-1; 7 bases fit TRBD1. The sample consisted of PBMCs. The sequence was collected from a woman between 18 and 29 years old in good health and CMV-seronegative. CDR3 sequence: CASNQTGTAYNEQFF. In nucleotides, the CDR3 is TGTGCCAGCAACCAGACCGGGACAGCCTACAATGAGCAGTTCTTC.